This T cell receptor beta chain derives from a study of T cell responses to AZD1222 COVID-19 vaccine. Overall study results and limits: Spike-wide coverage was observed for vaccine-associated CD4 TCRs, with dominant responses at 160-218 and 743-854.

About this clone itself: Its specificity is not known.

Generated by immunoSEQ multiplex PCR, the TCRdb table keeps only in-frame clones and is missing some. The sample holds fewer than 200,000 clones, 88% seen once. J lost 6 bases, V lost 3 bases, and 9 bases had no gene match. Germline V lookup: CDR1 SGDLS, CDR2 YYNGEE. The CDR3 has 15 residues. The input for sequencing was peripheral blood, taken 28 days after the second AZD1222 dose. This receptor was identified in an adult who received the AZD1222 COVID-19 vaccine. V is TRBV9 and J is TRBJ1-5, with 7 nucleotides matching TRBD1. The CDR3 region is CASSALTGVGQPQHF. Here the CDR3 DNA reads TGTGCCAGCAGCGCCTTAACAGGGGTCGGTCAGCCCCAGCATTTT.